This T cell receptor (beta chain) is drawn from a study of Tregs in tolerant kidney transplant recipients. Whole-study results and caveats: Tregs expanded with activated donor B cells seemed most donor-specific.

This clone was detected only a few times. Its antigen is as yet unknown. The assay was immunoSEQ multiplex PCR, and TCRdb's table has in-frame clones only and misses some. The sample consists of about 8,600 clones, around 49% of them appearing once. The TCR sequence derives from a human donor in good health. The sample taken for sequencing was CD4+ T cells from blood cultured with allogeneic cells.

Here the CDR3 reads CASSSSGRARNEQFF. In DNA form, the CDR3 reads TGTGCCAGCAGTTCTAGCGGGAGGGCCCGCAATGAGCAGTTCTTC. This chain links TRBV28 with TRBJ2-1; 12 bases are a match to TRBD2. Germline V gene data show CDR1 as MDHEN and CDR2 as SYDVKM. The CDR3 is 15 amino acids. The J segment lost 6 bases and the V segment lost 4 bases, leaving 4 bases of the junction unmatched.